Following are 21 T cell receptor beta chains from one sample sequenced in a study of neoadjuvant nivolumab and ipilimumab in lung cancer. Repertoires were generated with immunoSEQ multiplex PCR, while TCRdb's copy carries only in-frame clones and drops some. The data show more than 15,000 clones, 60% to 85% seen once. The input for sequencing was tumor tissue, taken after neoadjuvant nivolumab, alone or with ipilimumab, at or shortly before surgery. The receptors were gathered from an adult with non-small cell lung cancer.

The CDR3 DNA is TGTGCCAGCAGTGAAAACAGGGATTTTAATTCACCCCTCCACTTT. Translating it yields CASSENRDFNSPLHF. This chain links TRBV6-1 with TRBJ1-6; D is perhaps TRBD1 (6 bases). Trimming cost V 2 bases and J 6 bases, with 11 bases left between them. The CDR3 has 15 amino acids. The V gene's germline CDR1 is MNHNS and CDR2 SASEGT.

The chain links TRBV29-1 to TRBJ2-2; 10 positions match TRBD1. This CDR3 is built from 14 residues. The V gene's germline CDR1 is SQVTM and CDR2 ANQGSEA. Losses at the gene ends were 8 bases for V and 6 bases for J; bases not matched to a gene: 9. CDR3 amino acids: CSTRRDRGSGELFF. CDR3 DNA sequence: TGCAGCACCAGAAGGGACAGGGGCTCCGGGGAGCTGTTTTTT.

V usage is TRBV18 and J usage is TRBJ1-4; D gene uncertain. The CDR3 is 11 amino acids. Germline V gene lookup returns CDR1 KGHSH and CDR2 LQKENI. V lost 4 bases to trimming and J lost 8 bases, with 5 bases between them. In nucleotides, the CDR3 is TGTGCCAGCTCACTCGAGGAAAAACTGTTTTTT. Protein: CASSLEEKLFF.

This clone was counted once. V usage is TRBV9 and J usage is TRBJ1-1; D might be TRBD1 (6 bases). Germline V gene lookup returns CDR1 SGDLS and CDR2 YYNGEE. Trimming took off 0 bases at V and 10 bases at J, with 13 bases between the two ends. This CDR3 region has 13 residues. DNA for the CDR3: TGTGCCAGCAGCGTAGCTCCGGGAGGGGGAGCTTTCTTT. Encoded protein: CASSVAPGGGAFF.

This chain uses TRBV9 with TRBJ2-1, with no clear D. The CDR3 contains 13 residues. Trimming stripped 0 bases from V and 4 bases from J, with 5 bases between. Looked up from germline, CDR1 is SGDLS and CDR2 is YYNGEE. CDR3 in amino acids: CASSVEVYNEQFF. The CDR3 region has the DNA TGTGCCAGCAGCGTAGAAGTTTACAATGAGCAGTTCTTC.

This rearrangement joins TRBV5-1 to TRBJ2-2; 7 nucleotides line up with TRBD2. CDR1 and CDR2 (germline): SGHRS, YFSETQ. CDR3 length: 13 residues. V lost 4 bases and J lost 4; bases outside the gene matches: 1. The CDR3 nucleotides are TGCGCCAGCAGCCCGGGAGGCACCGGGGAGCTGTTTTTT. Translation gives CASSPGGTGELFF.

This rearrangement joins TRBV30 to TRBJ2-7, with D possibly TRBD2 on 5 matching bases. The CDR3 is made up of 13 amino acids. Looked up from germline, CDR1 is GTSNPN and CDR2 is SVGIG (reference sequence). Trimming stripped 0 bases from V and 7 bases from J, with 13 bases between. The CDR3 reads CAWSVKRRGEQYF. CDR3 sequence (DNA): TGTGCCTGGAGTGTAAAACGGCGAGGGGAGCAGTACTTC. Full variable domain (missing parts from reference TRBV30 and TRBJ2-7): SQTIHQWPATLVQPVGSPLSLECTVEGTSNPNLYWYRQAAGRGLQLLFYSVGIGQISSEVPQNLSASRPQDRQFILSSKKLLLSDSGFYLCAWSVKRRGEQYFGPGTRLTVT.

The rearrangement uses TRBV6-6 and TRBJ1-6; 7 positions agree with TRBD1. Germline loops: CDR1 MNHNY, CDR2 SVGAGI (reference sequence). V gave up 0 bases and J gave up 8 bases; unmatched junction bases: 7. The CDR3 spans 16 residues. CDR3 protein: CASSYSTGTDYSPLHF. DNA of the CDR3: TGTGCCAGCAGTTACTCGACCGGGACAGATTATTCACCCCTCCACTTT.

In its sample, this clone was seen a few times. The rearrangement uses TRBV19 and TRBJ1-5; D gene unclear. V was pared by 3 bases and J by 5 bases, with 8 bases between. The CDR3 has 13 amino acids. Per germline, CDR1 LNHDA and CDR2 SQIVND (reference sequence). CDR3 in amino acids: CASSMGLYQPQHF. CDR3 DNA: TGTGCCAGTAGTATGGGCTTATATCAGCCCCAGCATTTT.

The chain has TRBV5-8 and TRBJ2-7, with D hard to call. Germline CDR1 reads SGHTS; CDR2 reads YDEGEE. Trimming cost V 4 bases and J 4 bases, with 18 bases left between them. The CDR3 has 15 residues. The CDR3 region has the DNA TGTGCCAGCAGCCCCGACCCGCAGAAAAATTACGAGCAGTACTTC. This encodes CASSPDPQKNYEQYF.

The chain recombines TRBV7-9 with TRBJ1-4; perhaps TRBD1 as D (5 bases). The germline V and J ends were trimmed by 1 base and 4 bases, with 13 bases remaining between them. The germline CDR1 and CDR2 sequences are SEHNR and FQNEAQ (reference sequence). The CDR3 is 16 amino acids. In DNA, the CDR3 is TGTGCCAGCAGCTTAGAGGGTGACAGCAATAATGAAAAACTGTTTTTT. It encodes CASSLEGDSNNEKLFF.

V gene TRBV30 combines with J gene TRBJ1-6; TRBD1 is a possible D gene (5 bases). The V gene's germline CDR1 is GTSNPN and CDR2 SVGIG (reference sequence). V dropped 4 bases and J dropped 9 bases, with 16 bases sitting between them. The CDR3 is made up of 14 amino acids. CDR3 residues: CAWTTGTHGSPLHF. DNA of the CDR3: TGTGCCTGGACCACCGGGACCCACGGTTCACCCCTCCACTTT.

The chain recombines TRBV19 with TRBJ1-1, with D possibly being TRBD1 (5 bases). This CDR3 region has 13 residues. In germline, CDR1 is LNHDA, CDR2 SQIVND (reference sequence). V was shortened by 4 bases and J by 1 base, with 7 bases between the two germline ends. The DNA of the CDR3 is TGTGCCAGTAGTACCGACAGGAACACTGAAGCTTTCTTT. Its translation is CASSTDRNTEAFF.

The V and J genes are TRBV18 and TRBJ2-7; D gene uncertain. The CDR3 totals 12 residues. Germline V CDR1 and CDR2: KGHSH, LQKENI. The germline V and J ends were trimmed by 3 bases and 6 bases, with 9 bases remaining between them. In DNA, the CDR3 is TGTGCCAGCTCACCGACGACACGCGAGCAGTACTTC. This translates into CASSPTTREQYF.

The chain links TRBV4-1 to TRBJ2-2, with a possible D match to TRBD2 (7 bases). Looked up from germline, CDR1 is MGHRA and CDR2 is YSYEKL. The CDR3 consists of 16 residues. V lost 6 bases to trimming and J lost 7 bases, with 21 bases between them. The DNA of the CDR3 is TGCGCCAGCAGGGGTCAGGGCCGCGGGGGCGGCGGGGAGCTGTTTTTT. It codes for CASRGQGRGGGGELFF.

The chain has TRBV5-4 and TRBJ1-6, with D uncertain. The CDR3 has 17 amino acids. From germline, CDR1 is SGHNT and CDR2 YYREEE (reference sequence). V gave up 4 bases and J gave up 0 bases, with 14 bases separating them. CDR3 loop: CASSKGVGSSYNSPLHF. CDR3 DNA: TGTGCCAGCAGCAAGGGCGTGGGAAGCTCCTATAATTCACCCCTCCACTTT.

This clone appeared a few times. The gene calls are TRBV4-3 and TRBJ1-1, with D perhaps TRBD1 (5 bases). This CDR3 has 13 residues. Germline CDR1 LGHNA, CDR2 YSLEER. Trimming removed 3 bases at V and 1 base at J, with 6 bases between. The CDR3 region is CASSHTGNTEAFF. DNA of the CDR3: TGCGCCAGCAGCCACACAGGGAACACTGAAGCTTTCTTT.

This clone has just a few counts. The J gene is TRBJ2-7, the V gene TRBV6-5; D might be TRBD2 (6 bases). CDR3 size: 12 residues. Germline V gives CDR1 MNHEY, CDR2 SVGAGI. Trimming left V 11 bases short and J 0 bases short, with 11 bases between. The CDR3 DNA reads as TGTGCCTCTGGGGGGAGCTCCTACGAGCAGTACTTC. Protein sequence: CASGGSSYEQYF.

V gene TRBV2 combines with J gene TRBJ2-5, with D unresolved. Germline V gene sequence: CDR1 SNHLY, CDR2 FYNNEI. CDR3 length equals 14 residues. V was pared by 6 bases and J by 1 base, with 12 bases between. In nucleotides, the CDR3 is TGTGCCAGCAGCAGGTCGAACCCCCAAGAGACCCAGTACTTC. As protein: CASSRSNPQETQYF.

CDR3 bases: TGCGCCAGCAGCCGCCGGACAGAGCACCTATCCGGGCAGTTCTTC. Protein: CASSRRTEHLSGQFF. The rearrangement joins TRBV5-1 to TRBJ2-1; a possible D gene is TRBD1 (6 bases). The CDR3 is made up of 15 amino acids. From germline, CDR1 is SGHRS and CDR2 YFSETQ. The V gene lost 4 bases and the J gene lost 12 bases, with 23 bases spanning the gap.

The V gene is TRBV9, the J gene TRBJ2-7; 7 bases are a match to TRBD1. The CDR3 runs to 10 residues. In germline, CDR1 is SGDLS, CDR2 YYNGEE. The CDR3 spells CAGTEYEQYF. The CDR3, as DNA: TGTGCTGGGACAGAATACGAGCAGTACTTC.